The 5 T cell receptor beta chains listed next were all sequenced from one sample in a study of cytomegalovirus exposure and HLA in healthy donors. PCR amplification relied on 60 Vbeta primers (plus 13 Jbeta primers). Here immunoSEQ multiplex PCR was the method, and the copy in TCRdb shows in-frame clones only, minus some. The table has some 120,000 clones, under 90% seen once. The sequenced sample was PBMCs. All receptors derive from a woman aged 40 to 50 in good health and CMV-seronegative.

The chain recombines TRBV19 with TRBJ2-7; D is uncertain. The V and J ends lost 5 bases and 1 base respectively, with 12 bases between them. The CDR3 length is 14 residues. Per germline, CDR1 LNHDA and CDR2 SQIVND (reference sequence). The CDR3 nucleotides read TGTGCCAGTAGTCCACGACACCTTTCCTACGAGCAGTACTTC. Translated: CASSPRHLSYEQYF.

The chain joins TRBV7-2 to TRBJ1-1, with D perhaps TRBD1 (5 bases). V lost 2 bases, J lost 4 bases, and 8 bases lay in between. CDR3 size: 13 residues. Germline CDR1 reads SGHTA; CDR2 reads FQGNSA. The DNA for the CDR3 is TGTGCCAGCAGCTTAACAGGCTCCACTGAAGCTTTCTTT. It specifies CASSLTGSTEAFF.

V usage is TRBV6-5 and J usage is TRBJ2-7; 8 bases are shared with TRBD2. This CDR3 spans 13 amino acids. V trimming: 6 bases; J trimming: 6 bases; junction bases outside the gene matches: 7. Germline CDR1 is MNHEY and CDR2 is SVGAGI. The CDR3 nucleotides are TGTGCCAGCAGACTAGCGGACAGTCTCGAGCAGTACTTC. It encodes CASRLADSLEQYF.

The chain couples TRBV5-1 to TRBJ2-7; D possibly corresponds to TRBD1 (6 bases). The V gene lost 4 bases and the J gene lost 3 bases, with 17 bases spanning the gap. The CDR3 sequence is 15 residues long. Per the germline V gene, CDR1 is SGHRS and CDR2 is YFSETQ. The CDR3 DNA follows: TGCGCCAGCAGCCGGTTTCAGGGGCGCAGCTACGAGCAGTACTTC. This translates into CASSRFQGRSYEQYF. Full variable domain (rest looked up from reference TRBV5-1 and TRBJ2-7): KAGVTQTPRYLIKTRGQQVTLSCSPISGHRSVSWYQQTPGQGLQFLFEYFSETQRNKGNFPGRFSGRQFSNSRSEMNVSTLELGDSALYLCASSRFQGRSYEQYFGPGTRLTVT.

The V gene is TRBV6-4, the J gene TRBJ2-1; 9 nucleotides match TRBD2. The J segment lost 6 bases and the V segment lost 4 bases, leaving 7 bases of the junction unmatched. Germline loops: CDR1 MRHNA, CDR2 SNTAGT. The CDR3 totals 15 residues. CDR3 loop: CASSVLLAGTNEQFF. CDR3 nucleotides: TGTGCCAGCAGTGTTTTACTAGCGGGTACCAATGAGCAGTTCTTC.